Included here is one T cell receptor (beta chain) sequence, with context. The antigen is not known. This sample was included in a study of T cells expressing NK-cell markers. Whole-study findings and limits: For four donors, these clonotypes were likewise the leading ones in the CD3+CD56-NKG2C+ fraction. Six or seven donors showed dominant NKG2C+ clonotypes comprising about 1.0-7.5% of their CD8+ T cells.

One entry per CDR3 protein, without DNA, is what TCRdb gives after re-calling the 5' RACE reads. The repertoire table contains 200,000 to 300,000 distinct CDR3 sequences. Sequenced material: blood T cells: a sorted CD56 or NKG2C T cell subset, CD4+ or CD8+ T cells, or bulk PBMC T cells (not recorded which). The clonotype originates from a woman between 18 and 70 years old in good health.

The CDR3 protein is CASRLDEKLFF. The chain has TRBV6-5 and TRBJ1-4. In germline, CDR1 is MNHEY, CDR2 SVGAGI. The CDR3 is made up of 11 amino acids.